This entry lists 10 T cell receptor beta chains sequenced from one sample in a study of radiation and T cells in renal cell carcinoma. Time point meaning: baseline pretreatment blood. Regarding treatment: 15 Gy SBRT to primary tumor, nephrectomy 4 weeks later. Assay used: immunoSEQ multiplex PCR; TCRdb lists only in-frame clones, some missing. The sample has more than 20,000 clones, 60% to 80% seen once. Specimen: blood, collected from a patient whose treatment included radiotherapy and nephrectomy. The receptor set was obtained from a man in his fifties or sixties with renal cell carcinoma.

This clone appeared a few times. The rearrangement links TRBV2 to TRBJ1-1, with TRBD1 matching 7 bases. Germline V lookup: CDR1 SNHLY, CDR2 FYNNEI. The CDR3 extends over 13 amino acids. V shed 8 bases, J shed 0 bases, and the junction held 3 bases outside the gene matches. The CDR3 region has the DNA TGTGCCAGCTCGGGACAGTTGAACACTGAAGCTTTCTTT. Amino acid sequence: CASSGQLNTEAFF.

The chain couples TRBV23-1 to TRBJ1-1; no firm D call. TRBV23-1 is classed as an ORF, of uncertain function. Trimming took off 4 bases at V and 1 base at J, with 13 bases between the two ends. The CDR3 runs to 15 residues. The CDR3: CASSPLSYWNTEAFF. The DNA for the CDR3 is TGCGCCAGCAGTCCCCTAAGCTATTGGAACACTGAAGCTTTCTTT.

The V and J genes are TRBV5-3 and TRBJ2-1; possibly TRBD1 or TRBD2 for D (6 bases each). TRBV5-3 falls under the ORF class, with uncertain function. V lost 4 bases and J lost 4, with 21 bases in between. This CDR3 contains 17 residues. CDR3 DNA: TGTGCCAGAAGCCGAAGCTCGGGGGCCCCCTCGTACAATGAGCAGTTCTTC. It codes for CARSRSSGAPSYNEQFF.

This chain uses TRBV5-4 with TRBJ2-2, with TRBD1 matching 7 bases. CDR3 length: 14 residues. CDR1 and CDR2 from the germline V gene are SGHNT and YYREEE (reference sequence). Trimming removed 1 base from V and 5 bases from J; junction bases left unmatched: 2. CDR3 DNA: TGTGCCAGCAGCTTGCCAGGGGGTACCGGGGAGCTGTTTTTT. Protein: CASSLPGGTGELFF.

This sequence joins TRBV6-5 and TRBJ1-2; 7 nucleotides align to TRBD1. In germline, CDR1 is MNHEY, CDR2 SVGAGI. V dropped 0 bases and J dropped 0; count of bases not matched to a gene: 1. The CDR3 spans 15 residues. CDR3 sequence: CASSYSGQPNYGYTF. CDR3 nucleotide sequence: TGTGCCAGCAGTTACTCGGGACAGCCTAACTATGGCTACACCTTC.

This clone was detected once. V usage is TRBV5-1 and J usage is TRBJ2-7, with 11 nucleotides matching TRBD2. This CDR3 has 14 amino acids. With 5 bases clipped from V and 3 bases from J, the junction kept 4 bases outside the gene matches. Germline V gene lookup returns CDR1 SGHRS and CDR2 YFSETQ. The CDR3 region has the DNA TGCGCCAGCAGTGGACTAGCGGGCGGCTACGAGCAGTACTTC. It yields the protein CASSGLAGGYEQYF.

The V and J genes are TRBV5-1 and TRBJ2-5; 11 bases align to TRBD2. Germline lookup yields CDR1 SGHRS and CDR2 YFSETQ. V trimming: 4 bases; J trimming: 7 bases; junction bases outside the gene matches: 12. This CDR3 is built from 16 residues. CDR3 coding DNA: TGCGCCAGCAGCGTTCTAGCGGGAGGTTTAGGGAGGACCCAGTACTTC. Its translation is CASSVLAGGLGRTQYF. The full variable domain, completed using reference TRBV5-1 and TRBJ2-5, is KAGVTQTPRYLIKTRGQQVTLSCSPISGHRSVSWYQQTPGQGLQFLFEYFSETQRNKGNFPGRFSGRQFSNSRSEMNVSTLELGDSALYLCASSVLAGGLGRTQYFGPGTRLLVL.

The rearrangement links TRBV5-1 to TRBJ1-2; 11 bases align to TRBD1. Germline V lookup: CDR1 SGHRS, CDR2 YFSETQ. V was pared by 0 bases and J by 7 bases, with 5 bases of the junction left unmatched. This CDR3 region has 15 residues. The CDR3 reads CASSLEPGTGGGYTF. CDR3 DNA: TGCGCCAGCAGCTTGGAGCCCGGGACAGGGGGTGGCTACACCTTC.

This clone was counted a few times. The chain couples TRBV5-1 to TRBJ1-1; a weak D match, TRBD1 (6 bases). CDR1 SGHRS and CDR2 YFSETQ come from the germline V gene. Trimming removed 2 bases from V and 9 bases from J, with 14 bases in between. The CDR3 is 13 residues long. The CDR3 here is CASSLIVGQKAFF. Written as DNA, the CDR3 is TGCGCCAGCAGCTTAATTGTTGGACAGAAAGCTTTCTTT.

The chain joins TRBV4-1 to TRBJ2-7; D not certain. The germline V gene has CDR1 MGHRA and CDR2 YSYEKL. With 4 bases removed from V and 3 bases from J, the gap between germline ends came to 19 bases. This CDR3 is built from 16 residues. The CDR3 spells CASSLTKRLELYEQYF. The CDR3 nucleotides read TGCGCCAGCAGCCTCACCAAGAGACTTGAGCTCTACGAGCAGTACTTC.